The clone carrying this TCR beta chain turned up a few times. Its antigen is currently unknown. The study ran its PCR with 60 Vbeta and 13 Jbeta primers. Method: immunoSEQ multiplex PCR; TCRdb's copy keeps in-frame clones and lacks some. The table records some 130,000 clones, approximately 85% of them present only once. Donors showed nominal health when sampled, although they likely had unrecorded immune exposures. The source of the sample is a study of cytomegalovirus exposure and HLA in healthy donors. Whole-study context: The Caucasian-associated ancestry cluster contained about 80% of the approximately 430 genotyped donors.

CDR3 size: 11 residues. Between the trimmed V and J ends, which lost 10 bases and 1 base, there was a span of 8 bases. Germline V gene sequence: CDR1 SNHLY, CDR2 FYNNEI. General observations from the study: Solely CMV serostatus was available to characterize immune exposure.

The sample comprised PBMCs. This clonotype originated in a woman aged 25-40 years in good health and CMV-seropositive. This rearrangement joins TRBV2 to TRBJ2-7, with D perhaps matching TRBD1 (6 bases). The CDR3 DNA is TGTGCCACAACAGGGTCCTACGAGCAGTACTTC. Translating gives CATTGSYEQYF.